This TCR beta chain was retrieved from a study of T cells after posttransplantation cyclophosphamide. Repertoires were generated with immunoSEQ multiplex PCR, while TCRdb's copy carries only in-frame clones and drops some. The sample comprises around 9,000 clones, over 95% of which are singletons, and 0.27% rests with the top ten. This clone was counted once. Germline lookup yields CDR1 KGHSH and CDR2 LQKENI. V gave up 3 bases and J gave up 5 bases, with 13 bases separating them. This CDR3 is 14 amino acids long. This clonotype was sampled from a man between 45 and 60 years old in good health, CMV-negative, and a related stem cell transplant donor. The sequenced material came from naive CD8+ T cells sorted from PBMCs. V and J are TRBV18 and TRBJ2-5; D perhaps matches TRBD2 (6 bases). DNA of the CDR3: TGTGCCAGCTCACCTTCTAGCGCGCGCGAGACCCAGTACTTC. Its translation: CASSPSSARETQYF.